Sequencing of this T cell receptor (beta chain) was carried out in a study of CD8+CD57+ T cells in acquired aplastic anemia. Study results and limitations: Patients and healthy controls showed no significant CD8+ Simpson's diversity difference.

Selection for sequencing was limited to patients who had shown CD8+CD57+ cell expansion by flow cytometry. Germline V lookup: CDR1 LNHDA, CDR2 SQIVND (reference sequence). The CDR3 runs 15 residues. The J segment lost 0 bases and the V segment lost 7 bases, leaving 7 bases of the junction unmatched. In the case of this clonotype: Its antigen remains unidentified.

Profiles of TCR beta VDJ and CDR3 were generated from a genomic DNA template. TCRdb reprocessed the reads via MiXCR and lists one record per CDR3 protein. The sample carries about 180,000 distinct CDR3 sequences, around 63% recorded once. The chain carries TRBV19 and TRBJ2-7, with 9 bases matching TRBD1. Sequencing was performed on sorted CD4+, CD8+, or CD8+CD57+ T cells (not recorded which) from PBMCs. The receptor was derived from a human donor with aplastic anemia. The CDR3 loop reads CASTAGTGPSYEQYF. CDR3 in DNA: TGTGCCAGTACCGCCGGGACAGGGCCCTCCTACGAGCAGTACTTC.